This T cell receptor beta chain was sequenced during a study of cytomegalovirus exposure and HLA in healthy donors. On the study more broadly: An early release of data contained around 80 million unique TCRs, which came from HLA-typed donors.

This clone showed up just a few times. Its antigen is still unknown. Overall study results and limits: A missense DCLRE1C variant was associated with V- and J-gene trimming of TCR beta chains in a later analysis, and an independent cohort replicated the association.

PCR used 60 Vbeta primers and 13 Jbeta primers. The table came from immunoSEQ multiplex PCR; TCRdb's copy has only in-frame clones and leaves some out. This table has roughly 150,000 clones, approximately 61% appearing once. Per germline, CDR1 SGHNT and CDR2 YENEEA. Trimming stripped 0 bases from V and 1 base from J, with 7 bases between. CDR3 length equals 14 residues. V is TRBV11-3 and J is TRBJ2-7; possibly TRBD2 for D (5 bases). The source material was PBMCs. The sequence was collected from a human donor in good health. The CDR3 sequence is CASSLDGGSYEQYF. CDR3 sequence (DNA): TGTGCCAGCAGCTTAGATGGAGGATCCTACGAGCAGTACTTC.